A selection of T cell receptor beta chains follows, all from one sample in a study of blood T cell repertoires in COVID-19. This table comes from immunoSEQ multiplex PCR, and its TCRdb copy is limited to in-frame clones, with some not included. The sample lists around 50,000 clones; 70% to 85% were seen once. Sequenced: peripheral blood. These receptors were collected from a man aged 80 or over with COVID-19, enrolled during active disease. CDR3s include the opening cysteine and the closing phenylalanine or tryptophan. Fields, in order: V gene, D gene, clone size, J gene, CDR3 protein, CDR3 DNA. A D gene is named only where the DNA matches it firmly. Size is omitted from some rows. Given values are once, few, many or a class for expanded clones.

V gene: TRBV7-2; D gene: NA; clone size: NA; J gene: TRBJ1-5; CDR3 protein: CASSLGQGFQPQHF; CDR3 DNA: TGTGCCAGCAGCTTAGGGCAGGGCTTTCAGCCCCAGCATTTT
V gene: TRBV29-1; D gene: TRBD1; clone size: NA; J gene: TRBJ2-7; CDR3 protein: CSAGVADRGSYEQYF; CDR3 DNA: TGCAGCGCCGGTGTGGCGGACAGGGGTTCCTACGAGCAGTACTTC
V gene: TRBV11-3; D gene: TRBD2; clone size: once; J gene: TRBJ2-1; CDR3 protein: CASSTRAGASYNEQFF; CDR3 DNA: TGTGCCAGCAGCACCAGAGCGGGAGCTTCCTACAATGAGCAGTTCTTC
V gene: TRBV3-1/TRBV3-2; D gene: NA; clone size: NA; J gene: TRBJ2-5; CDR3 protein: CASSQQGTYGKTQYF; CDR3 DNA: TGTGCCAGCAGCCAACAGGGGACATATGGGAAGACCCAGTACTTC
V gene: TRBV4-2; D gene: NA; clone size: few; J gene: TRBJ1-1; CDR3 protein: CASSPQDNTEAFF; CDR3 DNA: TGTGCCAGCAGCCCACAGGATAACACTGAAGCTTTCTTT
V gene: TRBV30; D gene: NA; clone size: NA; J gene: TRBJ2-2; CDR3 protein: CAWSVKGATGELFF; CDR3 DNA: TGTGCCTGGAGTGTAAAAGGGGCCACCGGGGAGCTGTTTTTT
V gene: TRBV6-2/TRBV6-3; D gene: NA; clone size: once; J gene: TRBJ1-6; CDR3 protein: CASSGQRANSPLHF; CDR3 DNA: TGTGCCAGCAGTGGACAGAGGGCTAATTCACCCCTCCACTTT
V gene: TRBV7-2; D gene: TRBD1; clone size: NA; J gene: TRBJ1-1; CDR3 protein: CASSQSTGASNTEAFF; CDR3 DNA: TGTGCCAGCAGCCAAAGTACAGGGGCCTCGAACACTGAAGCTTTCTTT
V gene: TRBV24-1; D gene: TRBD2; clone size: NA; J gene: TRBJ2-3; CDR3 protein: CATSDGTSGTDTQYF; CDR3 DNA: TGTGCCACCAGTGACGGGACTAGCGGCACAGATACGCAGTATTTT
V gene: TRBV4-3; D gene: TRBD2; clone size: NA; J gene: TRBJ2-2; CDR3 protein: CASSPRTSGGRGELFF; CDR3 DNA: TGCGCCAGCAGCCCACGGACTAGCGGGGGCCGCGGGGAGCTGTTTTTT
V gene: TRBV7-9; D gene: NA; clone size: NA; J gene: TRBJ1-4; CDR3 protein: CASSYLRSTNEKLFF; CDR3 DNA: TGTGCCAGCAGCTATCTCCGGTCAACTAATGAAAAACTGTTTTTT
V gene: TRBV9; D gene: TRBD1; clone size: NA; J gene: TRBJ1-6; CDR3 protein: CASSALGQINSPLHF; CDR3 DNA: TGTGCCAGCAGCGCTCTGGGACAGATTAATTCACCCCTCCACTTT
V gene: TRBV3-1/TRBV3-2; D gene: NA; clone size: NA; J gene: TRBJ1-5; CDR3 protein: CASSHRGGLSNQPQHF; CDR3 DNA: TGTGCCAGCAGCCACCGGGGGGGGCTAAGCAATCAGCCCCAGCATTTT
V gene: TRBV5-1; D gene: NA; clone size: NA; J gene: TRBJ2-5; CDR3 protein: CASSLYASYQETQYF; CDR3 DNA: TGCGCCAGCAGCTTGTACGCTAGCTATCAAGAGACCCAGTACTTC
V gene: TRBV5-6; D gene: NA; clone size: NA; J gene: TRBJ1-1; CDR3 protein: CASSFPGGGNTEAFF; CDR3 DNA: TGTGCCAGCAGCTTCCCTGGGGGGGGGAACACTGAAGCTTTCTTT
V gene: TRBV7-9; D gene: NA; clone size: NA; J gene: TRBJ1-2; CDR3 protein: CASSLDSGNYGYTF; CDR3 DNA: TGTGCCAGCAGCTTAGACTCGGGGAACTATGGCTACACCTTC
V gene: TRBV9; D gene: NA; clone size: NA; J gene: TRBJ1-1; CDR3 protein: CASSPQHRSSGRNTEAFF; CDR3 DNA: TGTGCCAGCAGCCCCCAGCACCGTTCAAGTGGGAGGAACACTGAAGCTTTCTTT
V gene: TRBV24-1; D gene: TRBD2; clone size: NA; J gene: TRBJ2-3; CDR3 protein: CATSPSGTTSTDTQYF; CDR3 DNA: TGTGCCACCAGCCCTAGCGGGACAACTAGCACAGATACGCAGTATTTT
V gene: TRBV7-2; D gene: TRBD1; clone size: NA; J gene: TRBJ1-1; CDR3 protein: CASSMTGDANTEAFF; CDR3 DNA: TGTGCCAGCAGCATGACAGGGGATGCGAACACTGAAGCTTTCTTT
V gene: TRBV5-1; D gene: TRBD2; clone size: NA; J gene: TRBJ2-1; CDR3 protein: CASWREGVNEQFF; CDR3 DNA: TGCGCCAGTTGGCGGGAGGGCGTGAATGAGCAGTTCTTC
V gene: TRBV10-3; D gene: TRBD2; clone size: NA; J gene: TRBJ2-1; CDR3 protein: CAISALREGPGNEQFF; CDR3 DNA: TGTGCCATCAGTGCTCTACGGGAGGGCCCCGGCAATGAGCAGTTCTTC
V gene: TRBV18; D gene: TRBD1; clone size: NA; J gene: TRBJ1-1; CDR3 protein: CASSPTGVSPEAFF; CDR3 DNA: TGTGCCAGCTCGCCGACAGGGGTGAGTCCTGAAGCTTTCTTT
V gene: TRBV4-1; D gene: NA; clone size: NA; J gene: TRBJ1-2; CDR3 protein: CASSHRTEGNYGYTF; CDR3 DNA: TGCGCCAGCAGCCATCGGACTGAAGGGAACTATGGCTACACCTTC
V gene: TRBV6-4; D gene: TRBD1; clone size: NA; J gene: TRBJ1-2; CDR3 protein: CASSPGQGEGYTF; CDR3 DNA: TGTGCCAGCAGTCCGGGACAGGGTGAGGGCTACACCTTC
V gene: TRBV28; D gene: NA; clone size: NA; J gene: TRBJ1-2; CDR3 protein: CASSLGGAWNYGYTF; CDR3 DNA: TGTGCCAGCAGTTTGGGGGGGGCGTGGAACTATGGCTACACCTTC
V gene: TRBV5-1; D gene: NA; clone size: NA; J gene: TRBJ1-5; CDR3 protein: CASSPAGHLNQPQHF; CDR3 DNA: TGCGCCAGCAGCCCCGCCGGACACCTCAATCAGCCCCAGCATTTT
V gene: TRBV30; D gene: TRBD1; clone size: NA; J gene: TRBJ2-2; CDR3 protein: CAWSARTGRTGELFF; CDR3 DNA: TGTGCCTGGAGTGCGCGGACAGGGCGGACCGGGGAGCTGTTTTTT